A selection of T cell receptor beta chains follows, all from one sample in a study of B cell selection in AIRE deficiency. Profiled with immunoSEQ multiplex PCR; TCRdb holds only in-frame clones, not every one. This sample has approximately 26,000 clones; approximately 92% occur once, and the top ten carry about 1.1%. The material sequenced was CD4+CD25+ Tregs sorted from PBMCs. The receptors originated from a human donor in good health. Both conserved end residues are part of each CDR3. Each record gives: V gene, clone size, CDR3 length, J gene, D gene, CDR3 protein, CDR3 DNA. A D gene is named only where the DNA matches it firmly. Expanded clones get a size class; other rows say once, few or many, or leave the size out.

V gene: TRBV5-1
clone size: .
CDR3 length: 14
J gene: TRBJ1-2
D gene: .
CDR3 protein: CASSFRDADYGYTF
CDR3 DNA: TGCGCCAGCAGCTTCCGGGACGCGGACTATGGCTACACCTTC

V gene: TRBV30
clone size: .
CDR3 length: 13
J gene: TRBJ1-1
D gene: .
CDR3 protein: CAWSTGGNTEAFF
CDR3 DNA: TGTGCCTGGAGTACGGGAGGGAACACTGAAGCTTTCTTT

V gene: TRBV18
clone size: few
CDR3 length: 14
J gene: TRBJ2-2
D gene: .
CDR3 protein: CASSPLAGAGELFF
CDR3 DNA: TGTGCCAGCTCACCGTTGGCAGGGGCCGGGGAGCTGTTTTTT

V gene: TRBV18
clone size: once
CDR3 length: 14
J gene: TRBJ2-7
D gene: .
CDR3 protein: CASSPVWGPYEQYF
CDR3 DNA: TGTGCCAGCTCACCAGTTTGGGGTCCCTACGAGCAGTACTTC

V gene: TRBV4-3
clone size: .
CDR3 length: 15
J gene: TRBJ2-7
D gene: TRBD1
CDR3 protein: CASSQGQGARYEQYF
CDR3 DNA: TGCGCCAGCAGCCAAGGACAGGGGGCGAGGTACGAGCAGTACTTC

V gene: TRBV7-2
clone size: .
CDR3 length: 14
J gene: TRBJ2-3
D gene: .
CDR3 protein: CASSLAGGTDTQYF
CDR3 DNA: TGTGCCAGCAGCTTAGCGGGGGGCACAGATACGCAGTATTTT

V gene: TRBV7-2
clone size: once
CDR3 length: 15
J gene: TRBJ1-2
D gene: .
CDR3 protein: CASSLDGEGRGGYTF
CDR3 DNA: TGTGCCAGCAGCTTAGATGGGGAAGGTCGGGGTGGCTACACCTTC

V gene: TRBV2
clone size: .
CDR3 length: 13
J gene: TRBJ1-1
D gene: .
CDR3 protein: CASSLDRNTEAFF
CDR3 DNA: TGTGCCAGCAGTTTGGACAGGAACACTGAAGCTTTCTTT

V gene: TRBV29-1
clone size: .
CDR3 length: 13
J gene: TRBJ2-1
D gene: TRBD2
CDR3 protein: CSVSGGGLGEQFF
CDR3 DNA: TGCAGCGTTTCCGGGGGGGGGCTCGGTGAGCAGTTCTTC

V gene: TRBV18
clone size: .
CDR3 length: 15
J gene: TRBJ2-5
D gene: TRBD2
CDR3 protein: CASLPSGVFQETQYF
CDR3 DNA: TGTGCCAGTCTACCTAGCGGGGTATTCCAAGAGACCCAGTACTTC

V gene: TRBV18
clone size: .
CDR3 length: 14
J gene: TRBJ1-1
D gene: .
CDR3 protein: CASSPLAGYTEAFF
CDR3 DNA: TGTGCCAGCTCACCATTGGCCGGGTACACTGAAGCTTTCTTT

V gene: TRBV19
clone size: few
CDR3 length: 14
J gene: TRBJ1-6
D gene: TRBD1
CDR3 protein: CASRYRGLNSPLHF
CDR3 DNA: TGTGCCAGTAGGTACAGGGGGCTTAATTCACCCCTCCACTTT

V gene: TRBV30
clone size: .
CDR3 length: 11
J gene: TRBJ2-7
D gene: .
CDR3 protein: CAWSGETEQYF
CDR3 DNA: TGTGCCTGGAGTGGGGAAACCGAGCAGTACTTC

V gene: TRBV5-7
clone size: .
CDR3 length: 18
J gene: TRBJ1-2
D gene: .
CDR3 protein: CASSLELGRGGEWGGYTF
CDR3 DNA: TGTGCCAGCAGCTTGGAGTTAGGACGTGGAGGGGAATGGGGTGGCTACACCTTC

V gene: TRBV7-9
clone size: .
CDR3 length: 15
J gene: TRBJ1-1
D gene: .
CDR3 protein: CASSLVQLMNTEAFF
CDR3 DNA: TGTGCCAGCAGCTTAGTACAGCTAATGAACACTGAAGCTTTCTTT

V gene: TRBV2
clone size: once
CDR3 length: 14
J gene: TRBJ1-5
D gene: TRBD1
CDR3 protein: CASRGQVSNQPQHF
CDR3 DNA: TGTGCCAGCAGGGGACAGGTTAGCAATCAGCCCCAGCATTTT

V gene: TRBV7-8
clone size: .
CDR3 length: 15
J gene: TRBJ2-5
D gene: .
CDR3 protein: CASNSGGGEQETQYF
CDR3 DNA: TGTGCCAGCAACTCGGGTGGGGGAGAGCAAGAGACCCAGTACTTC

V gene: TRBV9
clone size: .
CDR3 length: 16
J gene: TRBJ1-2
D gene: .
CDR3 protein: CASSPKVSKGDYGYTF
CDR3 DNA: TGTGCCAGCAGCCCCAAGGTTTCCAAGGGCGACTATGGCTACACCTTC